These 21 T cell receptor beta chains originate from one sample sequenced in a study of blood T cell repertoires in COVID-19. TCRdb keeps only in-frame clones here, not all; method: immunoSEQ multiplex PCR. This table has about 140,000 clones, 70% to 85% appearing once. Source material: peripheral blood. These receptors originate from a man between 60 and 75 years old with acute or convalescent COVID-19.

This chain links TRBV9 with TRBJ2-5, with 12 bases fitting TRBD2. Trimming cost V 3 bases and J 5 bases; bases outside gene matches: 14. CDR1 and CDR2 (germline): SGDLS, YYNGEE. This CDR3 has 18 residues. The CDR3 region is CASSAELAGGLYVETQYF. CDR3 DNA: TGTGCCAGCAGCGCGGAACTAGCGGGAGGACTGTACGTTGAGACCCAGTACTTC.

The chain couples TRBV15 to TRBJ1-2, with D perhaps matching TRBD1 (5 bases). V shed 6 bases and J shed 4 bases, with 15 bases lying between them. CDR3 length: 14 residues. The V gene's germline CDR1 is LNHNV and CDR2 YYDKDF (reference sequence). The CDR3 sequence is CATRDLGDFYGYTF. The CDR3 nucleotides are TGTGCCACCAGGGACCTTGGGGACTTCTATGGCTACACCTTC.

CDR3 sequence: CASSGTTDNEQFF. In DNA, the CDR3 is TGTGCCAGCAGCGGGACTACCGACAATGAGCAGTTCTTC. The chain couples TRBV11-3 to TRBJ2-1; 7 bases map to TRBD2. The CDR3 runs to 13 residues. Germline lookup yields CDR1 SGHNT and CDR2 YENEEA. J gave up 5 bases and V 5 bases, and 3 bases lay outside the gene matches.

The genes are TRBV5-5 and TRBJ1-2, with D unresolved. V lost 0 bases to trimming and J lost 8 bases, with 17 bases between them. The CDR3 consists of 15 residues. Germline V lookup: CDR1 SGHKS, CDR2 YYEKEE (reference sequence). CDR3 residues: CASSLEEGRAQGYTF. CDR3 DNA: TGTGCCAGCAGCTTGGAAGAGGGCCGGGCTCAAGGCTACACCTTC.

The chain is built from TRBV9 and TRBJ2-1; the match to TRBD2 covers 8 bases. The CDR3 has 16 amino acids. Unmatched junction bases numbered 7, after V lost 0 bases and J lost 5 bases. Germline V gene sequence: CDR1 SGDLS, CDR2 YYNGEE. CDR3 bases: TGTGCCAGCAGCGTAGGAGGGACTAGGGCAGACAATGAGCAGTTCTTC. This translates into CASSVGGTRADNEQFF. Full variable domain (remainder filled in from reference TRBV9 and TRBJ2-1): DSGVTQTPKHLITATGQRVTLRCSPRSGDLSVYWYQQSLDQGLQFLIQYYNGEERAKGNILERFSAQQFPDLHSELNLSSLELGDSALYFCASSVGGTRADNEQFFGPGTRLTVL.

CDR3 bases: TGTGCCAGCAGGGGTGGACAGGGCCGAGCAACTAATGAAAAACTGTTTTTT. This codes for CASRGGQGRATNEKLFF. The chain employs TRBV2 and TRBJ1-4, with 8 nucleotides matching TRBD1. V lost 6 bases, J lost 0 bases, and 9 bases stayed unmatched. Germline lookup yields CDR1 SNHLY and CDR2 FYNNEI. The CDR3 is made up of 17 amino acids.

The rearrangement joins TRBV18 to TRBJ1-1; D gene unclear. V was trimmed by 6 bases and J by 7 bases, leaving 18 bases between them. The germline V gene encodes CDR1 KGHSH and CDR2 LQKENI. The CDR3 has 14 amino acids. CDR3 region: CASSPAWQQYEAFF. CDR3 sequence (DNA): TGTGCCAGCTCTCCAGCCTGGCAACAGTATGAAGCTTTCTTT.

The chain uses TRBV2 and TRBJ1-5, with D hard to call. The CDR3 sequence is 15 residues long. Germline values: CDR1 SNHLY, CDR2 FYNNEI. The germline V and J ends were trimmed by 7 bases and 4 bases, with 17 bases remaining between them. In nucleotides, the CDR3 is TGTGCCAGCACCCTTGACGGACTAGGTAATCAGCCCCAGCATTTT. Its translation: CASTLDGLGNQPQHF.

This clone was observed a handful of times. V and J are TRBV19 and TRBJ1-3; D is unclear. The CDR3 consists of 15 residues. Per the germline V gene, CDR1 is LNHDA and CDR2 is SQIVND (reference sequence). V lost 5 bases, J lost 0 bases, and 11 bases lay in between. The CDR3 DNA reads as TGTGCCAGTAGTCCCCGCCGGGTCTCTGGAAACACCATATATTTT. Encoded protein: CASSPRRVSGNTIYF.

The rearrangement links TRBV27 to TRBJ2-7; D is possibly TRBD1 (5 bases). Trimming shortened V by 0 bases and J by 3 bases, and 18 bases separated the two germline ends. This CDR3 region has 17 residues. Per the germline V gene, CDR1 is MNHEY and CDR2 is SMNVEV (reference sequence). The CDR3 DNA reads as TGTGCCAGCAGTTTATCGTGGATTGCAGGGCCCAACTACGAGCAGTACTTC. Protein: CASSLSWIAGPNYEQYF.

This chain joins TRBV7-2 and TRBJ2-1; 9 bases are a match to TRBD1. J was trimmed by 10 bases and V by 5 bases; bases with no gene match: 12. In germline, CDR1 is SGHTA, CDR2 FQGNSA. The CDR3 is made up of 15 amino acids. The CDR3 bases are TGTGCCAGCAGCCCACAGGGGGCACTTATGAGCGAGCAGTTCTTC. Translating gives CASSPQGALMSEQFF.

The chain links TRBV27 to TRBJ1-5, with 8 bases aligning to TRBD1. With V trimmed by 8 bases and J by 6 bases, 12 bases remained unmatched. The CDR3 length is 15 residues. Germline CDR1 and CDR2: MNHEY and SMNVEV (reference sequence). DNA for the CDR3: TGTGCCAGCTCCATCGGGACAGGCGTCCGTCAGCCCCAGCATTTT. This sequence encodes CASSIGTGVRQPQHF.

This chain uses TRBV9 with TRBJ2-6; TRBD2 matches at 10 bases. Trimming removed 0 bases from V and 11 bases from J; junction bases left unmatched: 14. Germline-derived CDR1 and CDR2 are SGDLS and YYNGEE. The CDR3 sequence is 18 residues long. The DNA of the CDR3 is TGTGCCAGCAGCGTAGGCAGCGGGAGGGTAGGTGGTGCTCACGTCCTGACTTTC. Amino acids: CASSVGSGRVGGAHVLTF.

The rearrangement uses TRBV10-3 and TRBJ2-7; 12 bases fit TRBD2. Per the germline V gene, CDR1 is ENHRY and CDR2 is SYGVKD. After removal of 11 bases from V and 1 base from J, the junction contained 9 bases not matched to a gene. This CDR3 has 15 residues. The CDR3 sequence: CASRTSGTTSYEQYF. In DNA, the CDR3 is TGTGCCTCACGGACTAGCGGGACAACGTCCTACGAGCAGTACTTC.

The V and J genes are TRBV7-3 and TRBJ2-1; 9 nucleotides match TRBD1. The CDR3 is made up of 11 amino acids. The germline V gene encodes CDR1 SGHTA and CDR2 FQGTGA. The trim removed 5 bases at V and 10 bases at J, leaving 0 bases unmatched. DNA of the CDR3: TGTGCCAGCAGCACAGGGGGCGAGCAGTTCTTC. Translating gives CASSTGGEQFF.

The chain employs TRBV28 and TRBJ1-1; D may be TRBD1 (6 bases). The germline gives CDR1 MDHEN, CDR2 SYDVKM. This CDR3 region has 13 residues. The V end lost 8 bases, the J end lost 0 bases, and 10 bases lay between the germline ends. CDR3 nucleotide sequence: TGTGCCAGCGTCGGGACAATGAACACTGAAGCTTTCTTT. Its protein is CASVGTMNTEAFF.

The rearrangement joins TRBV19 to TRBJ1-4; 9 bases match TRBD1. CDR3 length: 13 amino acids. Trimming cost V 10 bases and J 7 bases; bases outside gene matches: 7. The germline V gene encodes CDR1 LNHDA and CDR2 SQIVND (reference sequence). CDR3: CATGGQGGEKLFF. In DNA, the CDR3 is TGTGCCACAGGGGGACAGGGCGGTGAAAAACTGTTTTTT.

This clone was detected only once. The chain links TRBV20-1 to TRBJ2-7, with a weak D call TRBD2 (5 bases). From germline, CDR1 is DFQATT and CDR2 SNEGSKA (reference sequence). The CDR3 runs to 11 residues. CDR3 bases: TGCAGGGGAGATAGCCGCTACGAGCAGTACTTC. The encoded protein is CRGDSRYEQYF.

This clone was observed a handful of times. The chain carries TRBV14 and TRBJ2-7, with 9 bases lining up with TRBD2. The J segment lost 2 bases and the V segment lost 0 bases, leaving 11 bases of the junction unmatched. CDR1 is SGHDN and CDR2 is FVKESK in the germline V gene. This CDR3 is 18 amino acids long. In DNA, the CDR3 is TGTGCCAGCAGCCAAGATCTTCCCATAGTAGCGGGAGCCTACGAGCAGTACTTC. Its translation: CASSQDLPIVAGAYEQYF.

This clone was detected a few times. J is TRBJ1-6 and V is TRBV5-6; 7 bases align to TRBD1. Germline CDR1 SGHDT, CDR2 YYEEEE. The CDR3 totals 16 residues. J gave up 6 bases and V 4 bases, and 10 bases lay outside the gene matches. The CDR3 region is CASSRQPGQVNSPLHF. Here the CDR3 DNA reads TGTGCCAGCAGCCGTCAACCCGGACAGGTTAATTCACCCCTCCACTTT.

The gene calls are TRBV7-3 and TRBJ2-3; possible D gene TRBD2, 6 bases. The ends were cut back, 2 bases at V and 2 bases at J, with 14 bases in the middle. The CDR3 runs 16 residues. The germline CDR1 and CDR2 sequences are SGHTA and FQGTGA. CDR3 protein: CASSLSGSGNTDTQYF. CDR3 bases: TGTGCCAGCAGCTTATCTGGTAGCGGAAACACAGATACGCAGTATTTT. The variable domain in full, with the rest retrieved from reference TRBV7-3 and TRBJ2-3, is GAGVSQTPSNKVTEKGKYVELRCDPISGHTALYWYRQSLGQGPEFLIYFQGTGAADDSGLPNDRFFAVRPEGSVSTLKIQRTERGDSAVYLCASSLSGSGNTDTQYFGPGTRLTVL.